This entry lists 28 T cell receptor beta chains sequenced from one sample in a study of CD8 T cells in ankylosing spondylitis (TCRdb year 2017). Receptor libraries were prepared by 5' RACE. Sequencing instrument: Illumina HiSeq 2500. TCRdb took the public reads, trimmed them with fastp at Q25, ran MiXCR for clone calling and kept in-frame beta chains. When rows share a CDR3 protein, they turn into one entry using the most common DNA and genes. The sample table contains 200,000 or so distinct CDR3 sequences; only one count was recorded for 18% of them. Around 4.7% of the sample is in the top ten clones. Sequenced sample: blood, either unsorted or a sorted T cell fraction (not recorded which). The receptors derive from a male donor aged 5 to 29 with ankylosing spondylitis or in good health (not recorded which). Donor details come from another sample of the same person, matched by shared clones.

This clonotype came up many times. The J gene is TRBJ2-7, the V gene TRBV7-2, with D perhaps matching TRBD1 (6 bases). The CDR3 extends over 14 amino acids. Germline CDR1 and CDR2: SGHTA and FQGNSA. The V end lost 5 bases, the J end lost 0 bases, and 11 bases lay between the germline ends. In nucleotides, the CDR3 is TGTGCCAGCAGCCCCACAGGGTTCTCCTACGAGCAGTACTTC. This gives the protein CASSPTGFSYEQYF.

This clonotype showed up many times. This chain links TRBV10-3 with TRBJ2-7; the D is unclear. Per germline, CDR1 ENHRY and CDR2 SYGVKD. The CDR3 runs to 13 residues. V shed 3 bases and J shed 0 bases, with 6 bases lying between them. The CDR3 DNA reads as TGTGCCATCAGTGACTCGCCCTCCTACGAGCAGTACTTC. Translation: CAISDSPSYEQYF.

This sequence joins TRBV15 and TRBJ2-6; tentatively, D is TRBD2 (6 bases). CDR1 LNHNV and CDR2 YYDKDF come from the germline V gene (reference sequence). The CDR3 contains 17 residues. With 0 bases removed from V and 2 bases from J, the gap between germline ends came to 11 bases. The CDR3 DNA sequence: TGTGCCACCAGCAGAGAGTTCGGGGGTACTGGGGCCAACGTCCTGACTTTC. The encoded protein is CATSREFGGTGANVLTF.

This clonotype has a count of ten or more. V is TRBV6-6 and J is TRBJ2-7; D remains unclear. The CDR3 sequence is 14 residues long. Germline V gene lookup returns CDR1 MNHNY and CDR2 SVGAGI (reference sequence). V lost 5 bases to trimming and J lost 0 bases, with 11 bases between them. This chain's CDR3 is CASSPGRVSYEQYF. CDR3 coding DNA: TGTGCCAGCAGTCCCGGAAGAGTCTCCTACGAGCAGTACTTC.

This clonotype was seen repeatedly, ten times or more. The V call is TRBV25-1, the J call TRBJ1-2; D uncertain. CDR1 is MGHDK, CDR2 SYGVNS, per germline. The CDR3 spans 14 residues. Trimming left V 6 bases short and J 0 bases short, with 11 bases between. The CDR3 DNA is TGTGCCAGCAGGACCACCGGTTCTAACTATGGCTACACCTTC. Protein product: CASRTTGSNYGYTF.

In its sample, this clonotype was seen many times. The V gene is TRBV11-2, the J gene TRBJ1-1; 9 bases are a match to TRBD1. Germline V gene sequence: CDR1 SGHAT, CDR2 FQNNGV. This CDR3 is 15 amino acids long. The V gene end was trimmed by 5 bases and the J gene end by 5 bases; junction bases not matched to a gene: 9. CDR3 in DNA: TGTGCCAGCAGCACACACAGGGGGCGGTCGACTGAAGCTTTCTTT. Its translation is CASSTHRGRSTEAFF.

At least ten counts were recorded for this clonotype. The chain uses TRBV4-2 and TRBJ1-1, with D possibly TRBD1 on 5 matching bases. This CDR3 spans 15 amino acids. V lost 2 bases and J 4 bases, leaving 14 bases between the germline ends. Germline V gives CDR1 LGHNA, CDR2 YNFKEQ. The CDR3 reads CASSQSQGSLTEAFF. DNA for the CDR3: TGTGCCAGCAGCCAATCTCAGGGCTCGCTCACTGAAGCTTTCTTT.

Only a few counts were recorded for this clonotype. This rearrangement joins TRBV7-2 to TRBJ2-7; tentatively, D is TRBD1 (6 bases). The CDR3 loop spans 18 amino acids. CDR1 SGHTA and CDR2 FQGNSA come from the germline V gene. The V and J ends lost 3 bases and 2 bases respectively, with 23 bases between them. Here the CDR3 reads CASSFRYDIRQEPYEQYF. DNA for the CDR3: TGTGCCAGCAGCTTCCGATATGACATTCGACAGGAGCCCTACGAGCAGTACTTC.

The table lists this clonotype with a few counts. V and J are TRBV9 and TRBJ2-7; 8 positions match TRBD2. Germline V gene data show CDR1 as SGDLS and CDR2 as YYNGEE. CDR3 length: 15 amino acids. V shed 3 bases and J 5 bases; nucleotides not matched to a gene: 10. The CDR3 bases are TGTGCCAGCAGCGCCCGGGGGACTAGGGTGGACGAGCAGTACTTC. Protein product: CASSARGTRVDEQYF.

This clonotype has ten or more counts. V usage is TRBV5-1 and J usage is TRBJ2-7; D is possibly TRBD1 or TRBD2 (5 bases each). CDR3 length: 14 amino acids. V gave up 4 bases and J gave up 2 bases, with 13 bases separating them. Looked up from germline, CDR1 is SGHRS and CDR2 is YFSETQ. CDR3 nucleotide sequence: TGCGCCAGCAGCGGGAGAGCAGGGACCTACGAGCAGTACTTC. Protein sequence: CASSGRAGTYEQYF.

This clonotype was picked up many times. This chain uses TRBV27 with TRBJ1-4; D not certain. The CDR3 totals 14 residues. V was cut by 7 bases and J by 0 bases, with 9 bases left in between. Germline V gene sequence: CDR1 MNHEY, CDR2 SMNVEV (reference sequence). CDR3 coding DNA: TGTGCCAGCAAGTCCTATGCAACTAATGAAAAACTGTTTTTT. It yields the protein CASKSYATNEKLFF. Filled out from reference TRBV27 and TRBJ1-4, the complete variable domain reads EAQVTQNPRYLITVTGKKLTVTCSQNMNHEYMSWYRQDPGLGLRQIYYSMNVEVTDKGDVPEGYKVSRKEKRNFPLILESPSPNQTSLYFCASKSYATNEKLFFGSGTQLSVL.

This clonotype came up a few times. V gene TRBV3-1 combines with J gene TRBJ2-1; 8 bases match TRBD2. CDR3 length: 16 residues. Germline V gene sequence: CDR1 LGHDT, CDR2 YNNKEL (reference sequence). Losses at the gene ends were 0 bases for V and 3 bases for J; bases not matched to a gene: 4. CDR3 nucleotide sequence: TGTGCCAGCAGCCAAGACCAAGCGGGAGTCTACAATGAGCAGTTCTTC. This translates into CASSQDQAGVYNEQFF.

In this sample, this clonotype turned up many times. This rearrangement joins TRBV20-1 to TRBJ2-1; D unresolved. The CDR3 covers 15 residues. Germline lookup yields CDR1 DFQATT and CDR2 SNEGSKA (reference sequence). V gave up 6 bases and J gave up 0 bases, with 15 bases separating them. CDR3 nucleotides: TGCAGTGCGCCTCAAGCCCATAACTCCTACAATGAGCAGTTCTTC. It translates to CSAPQAHNSYNEQFF.

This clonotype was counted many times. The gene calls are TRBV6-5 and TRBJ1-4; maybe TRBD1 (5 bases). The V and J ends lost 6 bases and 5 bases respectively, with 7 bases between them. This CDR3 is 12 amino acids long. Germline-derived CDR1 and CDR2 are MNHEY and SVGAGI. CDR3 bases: TGTGCCAGCAGAGGGGAGAATGAAAAACTGTTTTTT. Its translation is CASRGENEKLFF.

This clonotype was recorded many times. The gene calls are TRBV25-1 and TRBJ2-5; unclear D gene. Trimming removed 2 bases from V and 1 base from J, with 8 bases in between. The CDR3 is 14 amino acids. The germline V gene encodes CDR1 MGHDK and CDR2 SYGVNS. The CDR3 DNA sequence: TGTGCCAGCAGTGAAAACGGAGCCCAAGAGACCCAGTACTTC. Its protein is CASSENGAQETQYF. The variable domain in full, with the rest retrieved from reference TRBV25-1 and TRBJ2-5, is EADIYQTPRYLVIGTGKKITLECSQTMGHDKMYWYQQDPGMELHLIHYSYGVNSTEKGDLSSESTVSRIRTEHFPLTLESARPSHTSQYLCASSENGAQETQYFGPGTRLLVL.

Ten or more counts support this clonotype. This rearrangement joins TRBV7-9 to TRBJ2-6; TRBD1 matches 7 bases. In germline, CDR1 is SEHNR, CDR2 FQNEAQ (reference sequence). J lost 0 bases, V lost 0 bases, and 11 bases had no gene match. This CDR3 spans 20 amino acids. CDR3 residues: CASSLATNRGPFSGANVLTF. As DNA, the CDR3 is TGTGCCAGCAGCTTAGCAACCAACAGGGGACCCTTCTCTGGGGCCAACGTCCTGACTTTC.

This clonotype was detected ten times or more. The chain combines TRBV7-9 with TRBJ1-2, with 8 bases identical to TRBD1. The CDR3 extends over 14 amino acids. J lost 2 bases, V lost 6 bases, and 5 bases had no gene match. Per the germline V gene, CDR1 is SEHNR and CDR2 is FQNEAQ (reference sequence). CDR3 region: CASRPDRANYGYTF. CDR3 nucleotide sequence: TGTGCCAGCAGACCGGACAGGGCGAACTATGGCTACACCTTC.

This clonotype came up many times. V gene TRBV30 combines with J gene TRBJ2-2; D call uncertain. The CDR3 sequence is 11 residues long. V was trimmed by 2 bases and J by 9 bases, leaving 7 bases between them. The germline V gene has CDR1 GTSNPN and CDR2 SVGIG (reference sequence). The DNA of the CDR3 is TGTGCCTGGAGTCCCAGCCGGGAGCTGTTTTTT. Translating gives CAWSPSRELFF.

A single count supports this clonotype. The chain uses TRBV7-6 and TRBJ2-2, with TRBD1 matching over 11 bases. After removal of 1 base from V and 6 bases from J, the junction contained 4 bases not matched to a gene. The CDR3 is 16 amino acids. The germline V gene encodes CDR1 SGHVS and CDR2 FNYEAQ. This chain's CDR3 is CASSLVGQGAAGELFF. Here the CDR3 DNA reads TGTGCCAGCAGCTTAGTTGGACAGGGGGCGGCCGGGGAGCTGTTTTTT. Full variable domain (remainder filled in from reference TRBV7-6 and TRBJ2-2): GAGVSQSPRYKVTKRGQDVALRCDPISGHVSLYWYRQALGQGPEFLTYFNYEAQQDKSGLPNDRFSAERPEGSISTLTIQRTEQRDSAMYRCASSLVGQGAAGELFFGEGSRLTVL.

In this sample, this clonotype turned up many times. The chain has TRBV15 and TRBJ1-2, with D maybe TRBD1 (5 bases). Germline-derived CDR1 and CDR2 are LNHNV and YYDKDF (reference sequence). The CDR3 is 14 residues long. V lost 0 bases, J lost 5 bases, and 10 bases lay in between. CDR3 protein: CATSRDRGSYGYTF. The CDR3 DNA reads TGTGCCACCAGCAGAGATAGGGGAAGTTATGGCTACACCTTC.

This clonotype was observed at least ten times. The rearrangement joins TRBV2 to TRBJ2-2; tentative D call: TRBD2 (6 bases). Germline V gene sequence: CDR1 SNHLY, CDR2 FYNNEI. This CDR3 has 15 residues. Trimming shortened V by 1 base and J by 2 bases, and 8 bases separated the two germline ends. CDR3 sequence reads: CASSEGAGNTGELFF. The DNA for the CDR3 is TGTGCCAGCAGTGAAGGGGCGGGAAACACCGGGGAGCTGTTTTTT.

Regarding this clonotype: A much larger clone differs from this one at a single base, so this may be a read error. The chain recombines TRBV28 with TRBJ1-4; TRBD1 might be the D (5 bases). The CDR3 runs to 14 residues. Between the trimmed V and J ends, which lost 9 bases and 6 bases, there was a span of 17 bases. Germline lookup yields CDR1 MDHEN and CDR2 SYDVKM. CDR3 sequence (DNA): TGTGCCAGTGGGGGGAAATGGGACTATGAAAAACTGTTTTTT. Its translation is CASGGKWDYEKLFF.

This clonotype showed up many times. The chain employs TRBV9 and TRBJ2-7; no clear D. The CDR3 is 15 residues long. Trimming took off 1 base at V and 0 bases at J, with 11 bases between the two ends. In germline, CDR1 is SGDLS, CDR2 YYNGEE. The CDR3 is CASSVSCGSSYEQYV. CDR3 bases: TGTGCCAGCAGCGTATCGTGTGGGTCCTCCTACGAGCAGTACGTC.

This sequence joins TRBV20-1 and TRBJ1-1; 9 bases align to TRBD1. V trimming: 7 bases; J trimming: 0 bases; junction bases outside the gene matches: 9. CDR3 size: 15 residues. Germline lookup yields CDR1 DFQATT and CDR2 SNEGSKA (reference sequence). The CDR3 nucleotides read TGCAGTGGGGAGAACAGGGGGCGCGTGAACACTGAAGCTTTCTTT. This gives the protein CSGENRGRVNTEAFF.

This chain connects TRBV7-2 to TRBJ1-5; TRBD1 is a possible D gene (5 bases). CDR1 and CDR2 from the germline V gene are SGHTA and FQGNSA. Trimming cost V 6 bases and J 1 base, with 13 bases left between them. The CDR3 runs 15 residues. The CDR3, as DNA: TGTGCCAGCAGTCTGGACATTACAAGCAATCAGCCCCAGCATTTT. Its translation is CASSLDITSNQPQHF.

CDR3 sequence (DNA): TGTGCCAGCAGTTACTTGGGACAGACCTATGGCTACACCTTC. Protein: CASSYLGQTYGYTF. The chain couples TRBV6-5 to TRBJ1-2; TRBD1 matches 7 bases. After removal of 1 base from V and 4 bases from J, the junction contained 3 bases not matched to a gene. Germline CDR1 and CDR2: MNHEY and SVGAGI. The CDR3 covers 14 residues.

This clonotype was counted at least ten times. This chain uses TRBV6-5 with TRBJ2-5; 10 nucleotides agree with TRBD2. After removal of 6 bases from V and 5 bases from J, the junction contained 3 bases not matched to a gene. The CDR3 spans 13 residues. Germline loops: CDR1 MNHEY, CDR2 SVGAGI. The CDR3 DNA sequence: TGTGCCAGCAGAAAAGCGGGAGGGGAGACCCAGTACTTC. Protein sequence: CASRKAGGETQYF.

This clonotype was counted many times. CDR3 in amino acids: CASSFTRYEQYF. The CDR3 nucleotides are TGTGCCAGCAGTTTTACCCGATACGAGCAGTACTTC. The genes are TRBV12-3 or TRBV12-4 and TRBJ2-7, with D unresolved. V was cut by 3 bases and J by 4 bases, with 7 bases left in between. The CDR3 totals 12 residues.